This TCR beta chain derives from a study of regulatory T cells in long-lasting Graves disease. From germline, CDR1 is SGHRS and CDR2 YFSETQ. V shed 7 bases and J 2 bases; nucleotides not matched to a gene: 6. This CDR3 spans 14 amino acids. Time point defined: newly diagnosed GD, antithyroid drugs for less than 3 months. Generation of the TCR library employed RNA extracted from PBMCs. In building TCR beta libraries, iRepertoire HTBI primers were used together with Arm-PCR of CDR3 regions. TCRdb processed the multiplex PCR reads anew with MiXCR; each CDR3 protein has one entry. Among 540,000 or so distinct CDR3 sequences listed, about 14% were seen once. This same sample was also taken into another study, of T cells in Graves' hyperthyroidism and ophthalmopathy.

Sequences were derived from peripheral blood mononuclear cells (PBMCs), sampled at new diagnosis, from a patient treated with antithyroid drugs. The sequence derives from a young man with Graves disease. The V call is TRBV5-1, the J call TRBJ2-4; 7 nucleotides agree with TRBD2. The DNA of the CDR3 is TGCGCCAGCGCCCCGGGACTAACCAAAAACATTCAGTACTTC. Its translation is CASAPGLTKNIQYF.